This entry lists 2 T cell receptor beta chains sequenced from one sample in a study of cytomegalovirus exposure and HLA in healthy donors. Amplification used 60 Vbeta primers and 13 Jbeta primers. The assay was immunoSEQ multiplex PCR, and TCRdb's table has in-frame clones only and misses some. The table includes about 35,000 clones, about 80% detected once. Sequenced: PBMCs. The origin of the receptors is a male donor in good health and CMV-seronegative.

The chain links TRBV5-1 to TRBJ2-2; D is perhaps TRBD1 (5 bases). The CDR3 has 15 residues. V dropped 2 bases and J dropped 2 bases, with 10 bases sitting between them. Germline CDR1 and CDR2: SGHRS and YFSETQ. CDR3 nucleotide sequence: TGCGCCAGCAGCTTAGGGGCAGAAAACACCGGGGAGCTGTTTTTT. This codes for CASSLGAENTGELFF.

In DNA, the CDR3 is TGTGCCACCAGCAGAGATAGCGGGAGGGTGTACGAGCAGTACTTC. Translation: CATSRDSGRVYEQYF. The chain carries TRBV15 and TRBJ2-7; 11 nucleotides match TRBD2. This CDR3 has 15 amino acids. The V segment lost 0 bases and the J segment 4 bases; nucleotides outside the gene matches: 2. Per the germline V gene, CDR1 is LNHNV and CDR2 is YYDKDF (reference sequence).